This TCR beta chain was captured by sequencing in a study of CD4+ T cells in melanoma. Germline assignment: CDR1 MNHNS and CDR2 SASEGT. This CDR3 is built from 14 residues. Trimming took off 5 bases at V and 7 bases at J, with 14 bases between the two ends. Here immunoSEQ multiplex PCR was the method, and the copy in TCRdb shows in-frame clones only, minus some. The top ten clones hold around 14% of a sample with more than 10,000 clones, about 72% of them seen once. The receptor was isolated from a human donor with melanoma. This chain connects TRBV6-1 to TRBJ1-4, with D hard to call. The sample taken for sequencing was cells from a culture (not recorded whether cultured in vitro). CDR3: CASSIQRMGEKLFF. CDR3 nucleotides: TGTGCCAGCAGTATACAGAGGATGGGTGAAAAACTGTTTTTT.